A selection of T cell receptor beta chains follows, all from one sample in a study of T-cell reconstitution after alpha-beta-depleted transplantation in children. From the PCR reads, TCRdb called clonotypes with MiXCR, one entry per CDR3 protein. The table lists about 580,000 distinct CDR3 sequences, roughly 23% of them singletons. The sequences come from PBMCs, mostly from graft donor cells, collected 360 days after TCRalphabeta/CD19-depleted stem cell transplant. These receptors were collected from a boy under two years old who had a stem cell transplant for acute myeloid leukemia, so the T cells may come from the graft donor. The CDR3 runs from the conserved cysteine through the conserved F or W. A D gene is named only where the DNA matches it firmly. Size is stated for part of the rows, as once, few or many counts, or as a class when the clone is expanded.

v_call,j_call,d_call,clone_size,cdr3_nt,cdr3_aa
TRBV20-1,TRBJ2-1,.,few,TGCAGTGCTAGAGGGGCAGAGCAGTTCTTC,CSARGAEQFF
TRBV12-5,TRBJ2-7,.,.,TGTGCTAGTGCCGCATCCCGGGCCTTACCCCTCCTCGAGCAGTACTTC,CASAASRALPLLEQYF
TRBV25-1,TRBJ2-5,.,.,TGTGCCAGCAATCCAGCGGGCAAAGAGACCCAGTACTTC,CASNPAGKETQYF
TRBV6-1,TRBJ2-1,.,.,TGTGCCAGCAGTGAGTGGGGGGAGCAGTTCTTC,CASSEWGEQFF
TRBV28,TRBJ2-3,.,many,TGTGCCAGCAGTTTATTGCGAGGTAACACAGATACGCAGTATTTT,CASSLLRGNTDTQYF
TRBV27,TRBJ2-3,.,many,TGTGCCAGCAGTCCTCGGGACGGTCCGTACACAGATACGCAGTATTTT,CASSPRDGPYTDTQYF
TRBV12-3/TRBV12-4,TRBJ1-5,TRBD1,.,TGTGCCAGCAGCCCAACACGGGACAGGGGAAGCAATCAGCCCCAGCATTTT,CASSPTRDRGSNQPQHF
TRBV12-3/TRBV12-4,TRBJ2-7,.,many,TGTGCCAGCAGTCGATCCGTCAGGGCGCTAATCTACGAGCAGTACTTC,CASSRSVRALIYEQYF
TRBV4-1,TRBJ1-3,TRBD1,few,TGCGCCAGCAGCCAATTCGACAGGGGGCCTTCGAAAGGAAACACCATATATTTT,CASSQFDRGPSKGNTIYF
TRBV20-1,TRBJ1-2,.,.,TGCAGTGCTAGATTCGCAGCAGCTAACTATGGCTACACCTTC,CSARFAAANYGYTF
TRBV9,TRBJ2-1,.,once,TGTGCCAGCAGCGTCACCTCCTTGGGCAATGAGCAGTTCTTC,CASSVTSLGNEQFF
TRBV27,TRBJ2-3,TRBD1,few,TGTGCCAGCAGTCCAGGGACAGCTGGGACAGATACGCAGTATTTT,CASSPGTAGTDTQYF
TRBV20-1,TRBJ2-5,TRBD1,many,TGCAGTGCTAGGGGACAGCCCGAGACCCAGTACTTC,CSARGQPETQYF
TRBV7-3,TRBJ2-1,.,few,TGTGCCAGCACCCTGGGACCGACGGGTGAGCAGTTCTTC,CASTLGPTGEQFF
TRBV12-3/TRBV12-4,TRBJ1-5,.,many,TGTGCCAGCAGTCCCAGGGGCATTCAGCCCCAGCATTTT,CASSPRGIQPQHF
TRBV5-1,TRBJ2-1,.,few,TGCGCCAGCCGCTGGACGGATCTCTACAATGAGCAGTTCTTC,CASRWTDLYNEQFF
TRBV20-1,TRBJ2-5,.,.,TGCAGTGCTCCGGACTACCCCCTCCGGGAGACCCAGTACTTC,CSAPDYPLRETQYF
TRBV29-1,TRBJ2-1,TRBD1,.,TGCAGCGTGGCCAGGGGGTTGAGCTCCTACAATGAGCAGTTCTTC,CSVARGLSSYNEQFF
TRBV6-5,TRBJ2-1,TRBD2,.,TGTGCCAGCAGTTACCAGACTAGCCTGGGGGGGCAGTTCTTC,CASSYQTSLGGQFF
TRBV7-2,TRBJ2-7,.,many,TGTGCCAGCAGCTTAGATAGTAGGTACGAGCAGTACTTC,CASSLDSRYEQYF
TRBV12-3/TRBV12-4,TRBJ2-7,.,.,TGTGCCAGCAGTTTAGCATGGCACTACGAGCAGTACTTC,CASSLAWHYEQYF
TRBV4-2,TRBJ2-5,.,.,TGTGCCAGCAGCCAAACTCACAGGTACCAAGAGACCCAGTACTTC,CASSQTHRYQETQYF
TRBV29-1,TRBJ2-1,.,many,TGCAGCGTTGAACTAGGGGAAGTGCAGTTCTTC,CSVELGEVQFF
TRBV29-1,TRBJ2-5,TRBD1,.,TGCAGCGCCCAACCCCGCAGGGGGAGAGAGACCCAGTACTTC,CSAQPRRGRETQYF
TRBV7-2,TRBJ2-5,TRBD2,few,TGTGCCAGCAGCGGCGGAGGAGCGGGGAAAGAGACCCAGTACTTC,CASSGGGAGKETQYF
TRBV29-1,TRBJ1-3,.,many,TGCAGCGTTGAAGTGCAGGGACCGGGTGTTCTTGGAAACACCATATATTTT,CSVEVQGPGVLGNTIYF
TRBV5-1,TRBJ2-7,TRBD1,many,TGTGCCAGCAGCCTCGGACAGGGGGCTTACGAGCAGTACTTC,CASSLGQGAYEQYF
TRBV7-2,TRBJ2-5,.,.,TGTGCCAGCAGCTTAGACCTGGGAGACAGGGAGACCCAGTACTTC,CASSLDLGDRETQYF
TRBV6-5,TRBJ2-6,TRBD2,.,TGTGCCAGCAGTTCCCCGGGGGGGCTAGGTGGGGCCAACGTCCTGACTTTC,CASSSPGGLGGANVLTF
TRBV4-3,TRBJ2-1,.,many,TGCGCCAGCAGCCAGATCAAGGCGTACAATGAGCAGTTCTTC,CASSQIKAYNEQFF
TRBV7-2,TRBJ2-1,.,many,TGTGCCAGCAGCTTAGGGGCCTGGCGGTACAATGAGCAGTTCTTC,CASSLGAWRYNEQFF
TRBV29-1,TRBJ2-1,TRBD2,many,TGCAGCGCAGCACTAGCGGGGGGGCCAGGCAATGAGCAGTTCTTC,CSAALAGGPGNEQFF
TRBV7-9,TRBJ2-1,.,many,TGTGCCAGCAGCTCCCCCCACCGCCTCTACAATGAGCAGTTCTTC,CASSSPHRLYNEQFF
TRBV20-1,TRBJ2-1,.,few,TGCAGTGTCATAGTGGATGGCAATGAGCAGTTCTTC,CSVIVDGNEQFF
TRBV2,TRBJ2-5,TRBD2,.,TGTGCCATGCCGGGACTAGCGAGGGAGACCCAGTACTTC,CAMPGLARETQYF
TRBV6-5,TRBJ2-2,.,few,TGTGCCAGCAGTTACGGGTCGGTCGCCGGGGAGCTGTTTTTT,CASSYGSVAGELFF
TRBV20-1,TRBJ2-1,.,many,TGCAGTGCTAGCACTAGCCTTTTCTCAGTCTACAATGAGCAGTTCTTC,CSASTSLFSVYNEQFF
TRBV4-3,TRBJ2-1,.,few,TGCGCCAGCAGCCAAGGAGGGTCGGTCCGGGCGGCGGTCAATGAGCAGTTCTTC,CASSQGGSVRAAVNEQFF
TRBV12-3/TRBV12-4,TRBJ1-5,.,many,TGTGCCAGCAGTTTAACCCCCAGGGCCCACAATCAGCCCCAGCATTTT,CASSLTPRAHNQPQHF
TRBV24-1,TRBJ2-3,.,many,TGTGCCACCAGTGATTGGGGCAGAACCACAGATACGCAGTATTTT,CATSDWGRTTDTQYF
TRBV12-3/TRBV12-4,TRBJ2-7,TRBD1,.,TGTGCCAGCAGCCCAAACAGGGGGAGTTCCTACGAGCAGTACTTC,CASSPNRGSSYEQYF
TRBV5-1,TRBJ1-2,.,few,TGCGCCAGCAGCCCCCCGGGGGTCGTCTATGGCTACACCTTC,CASSPPGVVYGYTF
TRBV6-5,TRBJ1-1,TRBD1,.,TGTGCCAGCAGTTACGCAGGACAGGGACGGACTGAAGCTTTCTTT,CASSYAGQGRTEAFF
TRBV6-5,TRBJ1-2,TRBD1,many,TGTGCCAGCAGCCTGACAGGGTATGGCTACACCTTC,CASSLTGYGYTF
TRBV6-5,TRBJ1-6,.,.,TGTGCCAGCAGATTCCTCGGGGTACAATCACCCCTCCACTTT,CASRFLGVQSPLHF
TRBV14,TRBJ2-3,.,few,TGTGCCAGCAGCCAAGTTGGGGGTACGCAGTATTTT,CASSQVGGTQYF
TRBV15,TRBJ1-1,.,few,TGTGCCACCAGCAGGACGAAGAACACTGAAGCTTTCTTT,CATSRTKNTEAFF
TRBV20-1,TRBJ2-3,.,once,TGCAGTGCTAGCCCCGGACAAATCACAGATACGCAGTATTTT,CSASPGQITDTQYF
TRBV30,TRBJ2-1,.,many,TGTGCCGGTGCTCGGGGAAGCTACAATGAGCAGTTCTTC,CAGARGSYNEQFF
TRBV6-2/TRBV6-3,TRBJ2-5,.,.,TGTGCCAGCAGACTGGGCCCCTTACGGGGAGAGACCCAGTACTTC,CASRLGPLRGETQYF
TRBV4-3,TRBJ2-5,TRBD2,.,TGCGCCAGCAGCCAAGGATGGAGACTAGCGGCCGATACCCAGTACTTC,CASSQGWRLAADTQYF
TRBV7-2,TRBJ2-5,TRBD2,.,TGTGCCAGCAGCTTAGCTGTGGGACTAGCCCCCTCCCGGGCCCAGTACTTC,CASSLAVGLAPSRAQYF
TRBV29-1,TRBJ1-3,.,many,TGCAGCGTCCCTTCAGACAGGGGAAACACCATATATTTT,CSVPSDRGNTIYF
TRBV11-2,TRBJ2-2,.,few,TGTGCCAGCAGCTTAATAGGGACTTCGAACACCGGGGAGCTGTTTTTT,CASSLIGTSNTGELFF
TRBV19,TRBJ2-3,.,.,TGTGCCAGTAGTATAGATTCGAGGGGTCCCGGGACAGATACGCAGTATTTT,CASSIDSRGPGTDTQYF
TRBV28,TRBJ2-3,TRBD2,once,TGTGCCAGCAGTATCTCTCGGGGGGGCTCAGATACGCAGTATTTT,CASSISRGGSDTQYF
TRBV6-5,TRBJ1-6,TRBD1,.,TGTGCCAGCAGTTACAGAAGGGGGCGAGGACCCCTCCACTTT,CASSYRRGRGPLHF
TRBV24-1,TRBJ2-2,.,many,TGTGCCACCAGTGATTCCGGGACACCTACCGGGGAGCTGTTTTTT,CATSDSGTPTGELFF